The source of this T cell receptor (beta chain) is a study of blood T cell repertoires in COVID-19. As for the study in general: The United States, Italy and Spain supplied acute and convalescent COVID-19 samples. T cells, B-cell-depleted T cells, or PBMCs supplied cDNA or gDNA.

Original data processing: Estimation of nucleated cell counts was performed using reference gene primer amplification. Sequencing used immunoSEQ multiplex PCR; TCRdb keeps in-frame clones, though not all of them. That table furnishes V, J and clone size, whereas the DNA furnished D and trimming. This table has fewer than 250,000 clones, about 81% appearing once. Seattle's cohort entered during active infection and was followed longitudinally. The count of this clone is one. The TCR originated in a woman in her sixties or seventies with COVID-19, enrolled during active disease. Sequencing was performed on peripheral blood.

CDR3 in amino acids: CASRLQGYGNYGYTF. The CDR3 DNA is TGTGCCAGCAGGCTACAGGGGTACGGGAACTATGGCTACACCTTC. The chain carries TRBV28 and TRBJ1-2; 7 bases match TRBD1. This CDR3 is built from 15 residues. J gave up 2 bases and V 6 bases, and 9 bases lay outside the gene matches. CDR1 is MDHEN and CDR2 is SYDVKM in the germline V gene.